The TCR beta chain under discussion was sequenced for a study of shared clonotypes between healthy human individuals. Only in-frame clones appear in the TCRdb table, and some are missing; sequencing was by immunoSEQ multiplex PCR. Of 1.5 million to 1.9 million clones listed, 95% to 99% were seen once; the top ten hold roughly 0.45%. As regards this clone: Other nucleotide sequences from this sample produce the same CDR3.

Source material: naive CD4+ T cells sorted from blood. Documented subset: CD45RA+ positively selected. The receptor's source is a young man in good health.

The CDR3 is CASSLLGAYEQYF. The CDR3 bases are TGCGCCAGCAGCTTGCTTGGTGCCTACGAGCAGTACTTC. This sequence joins TRBV5-1 and TRBJ2-7; D call uncertain. V lost 1 base and J 2 bases, leaving 7 bases between the germline ends. The CDR3 runs to 13 residues. Germline V gene data show CDR1 as SGHRS and CDR2 as YFSETQ.